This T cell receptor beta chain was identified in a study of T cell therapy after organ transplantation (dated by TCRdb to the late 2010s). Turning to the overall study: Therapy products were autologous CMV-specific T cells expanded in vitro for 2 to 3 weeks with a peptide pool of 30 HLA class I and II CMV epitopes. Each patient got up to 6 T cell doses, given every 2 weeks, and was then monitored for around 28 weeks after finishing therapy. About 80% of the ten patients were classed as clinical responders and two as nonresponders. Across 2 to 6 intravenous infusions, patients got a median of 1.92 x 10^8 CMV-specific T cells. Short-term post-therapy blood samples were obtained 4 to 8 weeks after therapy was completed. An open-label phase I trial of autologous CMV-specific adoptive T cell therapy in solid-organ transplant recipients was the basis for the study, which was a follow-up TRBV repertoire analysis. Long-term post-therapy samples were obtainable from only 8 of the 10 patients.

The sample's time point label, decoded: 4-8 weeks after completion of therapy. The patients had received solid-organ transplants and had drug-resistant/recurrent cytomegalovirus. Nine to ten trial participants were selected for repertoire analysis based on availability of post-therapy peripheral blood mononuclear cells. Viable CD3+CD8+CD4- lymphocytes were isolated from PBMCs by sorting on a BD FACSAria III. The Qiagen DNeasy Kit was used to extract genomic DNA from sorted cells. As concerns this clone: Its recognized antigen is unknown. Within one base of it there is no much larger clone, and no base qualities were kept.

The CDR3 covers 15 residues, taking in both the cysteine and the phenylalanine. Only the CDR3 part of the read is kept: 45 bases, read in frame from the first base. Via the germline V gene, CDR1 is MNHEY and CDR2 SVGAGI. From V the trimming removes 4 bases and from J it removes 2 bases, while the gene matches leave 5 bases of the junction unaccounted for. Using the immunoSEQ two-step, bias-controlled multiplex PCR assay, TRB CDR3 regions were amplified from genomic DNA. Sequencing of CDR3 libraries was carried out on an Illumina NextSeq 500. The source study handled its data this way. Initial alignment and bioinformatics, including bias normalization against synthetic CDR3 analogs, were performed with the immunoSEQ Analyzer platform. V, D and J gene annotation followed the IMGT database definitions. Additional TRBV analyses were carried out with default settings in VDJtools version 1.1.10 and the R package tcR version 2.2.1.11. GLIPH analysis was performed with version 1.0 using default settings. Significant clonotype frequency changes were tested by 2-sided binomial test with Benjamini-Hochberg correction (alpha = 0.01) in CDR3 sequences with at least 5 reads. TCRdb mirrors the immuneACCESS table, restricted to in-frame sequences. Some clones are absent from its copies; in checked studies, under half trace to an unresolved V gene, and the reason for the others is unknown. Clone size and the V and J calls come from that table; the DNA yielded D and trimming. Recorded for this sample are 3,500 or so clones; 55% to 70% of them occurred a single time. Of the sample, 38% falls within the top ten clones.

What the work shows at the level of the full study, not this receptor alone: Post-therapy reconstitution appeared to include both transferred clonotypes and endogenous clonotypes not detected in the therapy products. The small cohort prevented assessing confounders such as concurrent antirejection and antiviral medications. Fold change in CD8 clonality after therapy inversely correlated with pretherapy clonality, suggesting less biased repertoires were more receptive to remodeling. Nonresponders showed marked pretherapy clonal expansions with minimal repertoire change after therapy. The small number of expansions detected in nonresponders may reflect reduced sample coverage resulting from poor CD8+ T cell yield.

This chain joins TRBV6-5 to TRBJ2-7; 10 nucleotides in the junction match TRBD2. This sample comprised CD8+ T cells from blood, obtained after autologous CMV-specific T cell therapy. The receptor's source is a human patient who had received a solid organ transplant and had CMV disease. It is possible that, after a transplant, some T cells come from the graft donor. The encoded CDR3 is CASSSGLAVAYEQYF. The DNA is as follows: TGTGCCAGCAGTTCCGGACTAGCGGTGGCCTACGAGCAGTACTTC.